This T cell receptor (delta chain) is drawn from a study of γδ T cells in repeated Plasmodium falciparum infection. Study as a whole: Samples were taken at baseline, before some infections, and 21 days after each. Study outcomes and limitations: Many TCRgamma sequences overlapped between individuals in stable Vgamma9/Vdelta2+ repertoires. Waves of new clonotype selection appeared after repeated controlled infections in Vdelta2-negative, largely Vdelta1+, gammadelta T cells.

Bulk repertoires came from Vgamma9/Vdelta2+ or Vdelta2-negative gammadelta T cells flow-sorted from PBMC. This CDR3 is 17 amino acids long. The germline V gene encodes CDR1 TSWWSYY and CDR2 QGS. Trimming cost V 3 bases and J 0 bases, with 17 bases left between them. TCRdb re-called the multiplex PCR reads via CATT. Here the sample spans 75,000 to 100,000 delta-chain clones, over 1.1% being singletons. This clone was recorded many times. Its antigen is currently unknown. The chain combines TRDV1 with TRDJ1; D might be TRDD3 (7 bases). This receptor was obtained from a pool of human donors (malaria-infected and uninfected, not separated). Sequencing was performed on gamma-delta T cells from blood. The CDR3 loop is CALGDSYGIPYTDKLIF. CDR3 coding DNA: TGTGCTCTTGGGGATTCCTATGGGATACCCTACACCGATAAACTCATCTTT.